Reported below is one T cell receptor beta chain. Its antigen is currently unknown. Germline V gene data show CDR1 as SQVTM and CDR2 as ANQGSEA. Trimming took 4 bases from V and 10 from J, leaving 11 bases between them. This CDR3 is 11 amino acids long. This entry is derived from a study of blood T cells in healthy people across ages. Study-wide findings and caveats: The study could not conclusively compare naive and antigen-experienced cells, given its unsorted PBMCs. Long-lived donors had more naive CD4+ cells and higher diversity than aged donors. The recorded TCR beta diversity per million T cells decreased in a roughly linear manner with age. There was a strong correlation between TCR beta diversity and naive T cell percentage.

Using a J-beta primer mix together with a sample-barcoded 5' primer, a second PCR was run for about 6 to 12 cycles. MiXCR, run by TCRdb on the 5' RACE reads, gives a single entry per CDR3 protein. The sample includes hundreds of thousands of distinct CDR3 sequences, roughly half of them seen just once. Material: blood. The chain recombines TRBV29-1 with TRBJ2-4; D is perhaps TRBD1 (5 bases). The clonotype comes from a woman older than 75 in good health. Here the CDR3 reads CSVVRGQIQYF. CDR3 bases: TGCAGCGTTGTTAGAGGACAAATTCAGTACTTC. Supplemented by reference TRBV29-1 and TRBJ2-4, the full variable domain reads SAVISQKPSRDICQRGTSLTIQCQVDSQVTMMFWYRQQPGQSLTLIATANQGSEATYESGFVIDKFPISRPNLTFSTLTVSNMSPEDSSIYLCSVVRGQIQYFGAGTRLSVL.